These 24 T cell receptor beta chains share one sample of origin, sequenced in a study of blood T cell repertoires in COVID-19. TCRdb's table, derived via immunoSEQ multiplex PCR, lists solely in-frame clones and lacks some. Among fewer than 300,000 clones listed, approximately 80% were seen once. The sequenced sample was PBMCs or T cells enriched from blood (not recorded which). These receptor sequences come from a man aged 35 to 55 who had been exposed to COVID-19.

The CDR3 DNA reads TGTGCCAGCAGGTCCGGAGGGAGCACAGATACGCAGTATTTT. This codes for CASRSGGSTDTQYF. The V and J genes are TRBV28 and TRBJ2-3; D perhaps matches TRBD2 (6 bases). Trimming left V 6 bases short and J 0 bases short, with 10 bases between. This CDR3 comprises 14 residues. Germline lookup yields CDR1 MDHEN and CDR2 SYDVKM. Using reference TRBV28 and TRBJ2-3 for the parts outside the CDR3, the full variable domain is DVKVTQSSRYLVKRTGEKVFLECVQDMDHENMFWYRQDPGLGLRLIYFSYDVKMKEKGDIPEGYSVSREKKERFSLILESASTNQTSMYLCASRSGGSTDTQYFGPGTRLTVL.

The rearrangement links TRBV18 to TRBJ1-1; D remains unclear. The CDR3 is made up of 16 amino acids. V was trimmed by 3 bases and J by 0 bases, leaving 14 bases between them. The V gene's germline CDR1 is KGHSH and CDR2 LQKENI. The CDR3 spells CASSPGVVYMNTEAFF. The CDR3 coding sequence is TGTGCCAGCTCACCCGGGGTGGTATACATGAACACTGAAGCTTTCTTT.

This chain connects TRBV19 to TRBJ1-5; D is perhaps TRBD1 (6 bases). The CDR3 is 14 amino acids. CDR1 is LNHDA, CDR2 SQIVND, per germline (reference sequence). Trimming shortened V by 8 bases and J by 6 bases, and 17 bases separated the two germline ends. The CDR3 nucleotides are TGTGCCAGTGGTCAGGGGCCAGTGAGTCAGCCCCAGCATTTT. Protein product: CASGQGPVSQPQHF.

This chain's CDR3 is CASSLTGGRGTEAFF. The DNA for the CDR3 is TGTGCCAGTAGTCTTACAGGGGGAAGAGGCACTGAAGCTTTCTTT. The chain is built from TRBV19 and TRBJ1-1, with TRBD1 matching 8 bases. The germline V gene has CDR1 LNHDA and CDR2 SQIVND (reference sequence). The CDR3 sequence is 15 residues long. V lost 5 bases and J lost 4; bases outside the gene matches: 9.

This clone has just a few counts. This rearrangement joins TRBV12-5 to TRBJ1-1; D remains ambiguous. CDR1 and CDR2 (germline): LGHNT, FRNRAP. Trimming took off 2 bases at V and 0 bases at J, with 7 bases between the two ends. CDR3 length: 14 amino acids. This CDR3 is CASGLNSMNTEAFF. For the CDR3, the DNA is TGTGCTAGTGGTTTGAACAGCATGAACACTGAAGCTTTCTTT.

This clone has just a few counts. The chain joins TRBV27 to TRBJ1-1; possibly TRBD1 for D (6 bases). CDR3 length: 15 amino acids. CDR1 and CDR2 from the germline V gene are MNHEY and SMNVEV (reference sequence). The ends were cut back, 5 bases at V and 0 bases at J, with 13 bases in the middle. The CDR3 spells CASSRRQGLNTEAFF. CDR3 nucleotides: TGTGCCAGCAGTCGGCGGCAGGGGCTGAACACTGAAGCTTTCTTT.

V usage is TRBV7-3 and J usage is TRBJ1-2, with 7 nucleotides matching TRBD1. CDR3 length: 14 residues. The V and J ends lost 0 bases and 6 bases, in that order; junction bases with no gene match: 4. Germline-derived CDR1 and CDR2 are SGHTA and FQGTGA. CDR3 DNA sequence: TGTGCCAGCAGCTTAACGACAGGGAATGATGGCTACACCTTC. Translated, it gives CASSLTTGNDGYTF.

The rearrangement links TRBV11-2 to TRBJ1-1; 11 bases are shared with TRBD1. The ends lost 1 base at V and 3 bases at J; junction bases unmatched: 4. CDR1 and CDR2 (germline): SGHAT, FQNNGV. The CDR3 has 16 amino acids. For the CDR3, the DNA is TGTGCCAGCAGCTTAGCCCGGGACAGGGGGTACACTGAAGCTTTCTTT. Its protein is CASSLARDRGYTEAFF.

This clone was counted a single time. The chain uses TRBV7-9 and TRBJ2-7, with 8 bases matching TRBD1. From germline, CDR1 is SEHNR and CDR2 FQNEAQ (reference sequence). This CDR3 contains 15 residues. With 5 bases clipped from V and 2 bases from J, the junction kept 8 bases outside the gene matches. The CDR3 bases are TGTGCCAGCAGCGCCCGGGGACAGGTAACCTACGAGCAGTACTTC. Translation gives CASSARGQVTYEQYF. Variable domain in full (rest from reference TRBV7-9 and TRBJ2-7): DTGVSQNPRHKITKRGQNVTFRCDPISEHNRLYWYRQTLGQGPEFLTYFQNEAQLEKSRLLSDRFSAERPKGSFSTLEIQRTEQGDSAMYLCASSARGQVTYEQYFGPGTRLTVT.

The V gene is TRBV6-5, the J gene TRBJ2-3; D gene ambiguous. The ends were cut back, 4 bases at V and 3 bases at J, with 5 bases in the middle. This CDR3 is built from 12 residues. Per the germline V gene, CDR1 is MNHEY and CDR2 is SVGAGI. The CDR3 coding sequence is TGTGCCAGCAGTTCTAATACAGATACGCAGTATTTT. Translation gives CASSSNTDTQYF.

The genes are TRBV5-5 and TRBJ1-2; no clear D gene. The CDR3 spans 13 residues. V was pared by 2 bases and J by 0 bases, with 5 bases between. The germline CDR1 and CDR2 sequences are SGHKS and YYEKEE (reference sequence). Here the CDR3 DNA reads TGTGCCAGCAGCTTTGACACTAACTATGGCTACACCTTC. It specifies CASSFDTNYGYTF.

In its sample, this clone was seen once. The J gene is TRBJ1-4, the V gene TRBV5-6; TRBD1 agrees at 10 bases. Germline V gene lookup returns CDR1 SGHDT and CDR2 YYEEEE. The V and J ends lost 3 bases and 4 bases, in that order; junction bases with no gene match: 6. The CDR3 is 16 residues long. CDR3 sequence (DNA): TGTGCCAGCAGCTGGGGGACAGGGGTGATTAATGAAAAACTGTTTTTT. Encoded protein: CASSWGTGVINEKLFF.

This clone appeared a single time. This chain uses TRBV3-1 (or the pseudogene TRBV3-2) with TRBJ2-1, with 9 bases lining up with TRBD2. V gave up 4 bases and J gave up 2 bases; unmatched junction bases: 3. The CDR3 has 15 residues. Germline values: CDR1 LGHDT, CDR2 YNNKEL (reference sequence). Here the CDR3 DNA reads TGTGCCAGCAGCCCTCTAGCGGGGACCTACAATGAGCAGTTCTTC. This gives the protein CASSPLAGTYNEQFF.

The chain employs TRBV5-1 and TRBJ1-2, with D maybe TRBD1 (5 bases). The V end was cut by 2 bases, the J end by 6 bases, with 11 bases between. This CDR3 is 13 amino acids long. The germline V gene encodes CDR1 SGHRS and CDR2 YFSETQ. The CDR3 loop reads CASSFKTDHGYTF. The DNA of the CDR3 is TGCGCCAGCAGCTTCAAGACAGACCATGGCTACACCTTC.

This sequence joins TRBV2 and TRBJ2-1; D is perhaps TRBD2 (6 bases). The CDR3 has 13 residues. CDR1 and CDR2 (germline): SNHLY, FYNNEI. Trimming took off 6 bases at V and 7 bases at J, with 13 bases between the two ends. The CDR3 region has the DNA TGTGCCAGCAGGCGGGGTTGGGGAAATGAGCAGTTCTTC. Its protein is CASRRGWGNEQFF.

This clone has more than one count but fewer than ten. The CDR3: CASSMGQLNEKLFF. The CDR3 nucleotides read TGTGCCAGCAGCATGGGACAGCTTAATGAAAAACTGTTTTTT. The rearrangement joins TRBV5-8 to TRBJ1-4; TRBD1 matches 7 bases. The CDR3 covers 14 residues. V dropped 4 bases and J dropped 4; count of bases not matched to a gene: 4. Germline V gene sequence: CDR1 SGHTS, CDR2 YDEGEE. The full variable domain, completed using reference TRBV5-8 and TRBJ1-4, is EAGVTQSPTHLIKTRGQQATLRCSPISGHTSVYWYQQALGLGLQFLLWYDEGEERNRGNFPPRFSGRQFPNYSSELNVNALELEDSALYLCASSMGQLNEKLFFGSGTQLSVL.

This chain joins TRBV19 and TRBJ2-7; D may be TRBD1 (6 bases). With 5 bases removed from V and 5 bases from J, the gap between germline ends came to 13 bases. CDR1 is LNHDA and CDR2 is SQIVND in the germline V gene (reference sequence). CDR3 length: 13 residues. The CDR3 nucleotides read TGTGCCAGTAGTGTTCAGGGACAAAACGAGCAGTACTTC. Its translation: CASSVQGQNEQYF.

The V call is TRBV18, the J call TRBJ2-4, with a tentative D call TRBD1 (6 bases). V was pared by 2 bases and J by 0 bases, with 23 bases between. The CDR3 runs 20 residues. Germline CDR1 is KGHSH and CDR2 is LQKENI. The CDR3 protein is CASSPYGSQGLYGAKNIQYF. The CDR3 DNA is TGTGCCAGCTCACCATACGGGTCCCAGGGGTTATATGGAGCCAAAAACATTCAGTACTTC.

This chain connects TRBV5-1 to TRBJ2-2; maybe TRBD1 (5 bases). CDR1 and CDR2 from the germline V gene are SGHRS and YFSETQ. The length of the CDR3 is 15 residues. The germline V and J ends were trimmed by 1 base and 1 base, with 8 bases remaining between them. DNA of the CDR3: TGCGCCAGCAGCTTGTATCAGGGGAACACCGGGGAGCTGTTTTTT. It encodes CASSLYQGNTGELFF.

J is TRBJ2-1 and V is TRBV6-5; 13 nucleotides agree with TRBD2. There are 15 residues in the CDR3. The V segment lost 6 bases and the J segment 6 bases; nucleotides outside the gene matches: 5. Germline values: CDR1 MNHEY, CDR2 SVGAGI. CDR3: CASSRTSGRANEQFF. CDR3 DNA: TGTGCCAGCAGCCGTACTAGCGGGAGGGCCAATGAGCAGTTCTTC.

This clone was seen once. V is TRBV12-3 or TRBV12-4 and J is TRBJ2-3; TRBD2 might be the D (6 bases). This CDR3 comprises 13 residues. Trimming shortened V by 8 bases and J by 3 bases, and 12 bases separated the two germline ends. CDR3 amino acids: CASGGMGTDTQYF. CDR3 bases: TGTGCCAGCGGCGGGATGGGGACAGATACGCAGTATTTT.

Written as DNA, the CDR3 is TGTGCCAGTAGTAGGGACAGAGATAATTCACCCCTCCACTTT. Translating gives CASSRDRDNSPLHF. The J gene is TRBJ1-6, the V gene TRBV19; 7 bases align to TRBD1. Germline CDR1 LNHDA, CDR2 SQIVND (reference sequence). This CDR3 spans 14 amino acids. The junction had 2 bases not matched to a gene; V was cut back by 4 bases and J by 5 bases.

The chain employs TRBV13 and TRBJ2-7, with D possibly TRBD2 on 6 matching bases. The V end lost 5 bases, the J end lost 4 bases, and 6 bases lay between the germline ends. The CDR3 consists of 11 residues. Germline-derived CDR1 and CDR2 are PRHDT and FYEKMQ (reference sequence). The CDR3: CASSLAYEQYF. DNA of the CDR3: TGTGCCAGCAGCCTAGCGTACGAGCAGTACTTC.

The chain links TRBV7-3 to TRBJ2-3, with D unclear. CDR1 and CDR2 (germline): SGHTA, FQGTGA. The CDR3 totals 15 residues. The V end lost 0 bases, the J end lost 4 bases, and 11 bases lay between the germline ends. The CDR3 reads CASSLTRGVSDTQYF. In DNA, the CDR3 is TGTGCCAGCAGCTTAACTAGAGGAGTTTCAGATACGCAGTATTTT.